This T cell receptor (beta chain) stems from a study of T cell changes during pregnancy in multiple sclerosis (dated by TCRdb to the late 2010s). Background on the whole study: The study examined how the T cell repertoire changed over the course of pregnancy in women with multiple sclerosis.

CDR1 and CDR2 are drawn from the germline V gene: MNHNS, SASEGT. Trimming at the junction amounts to 2 bases on V and 3 bases on J, and the germline ends lie 11 bases apart. Including the terminal cysteine and phenylalanine, the CDR3 comprises 15 residues. The sequence is cut down to CDR3 DNA, 45 bases in frame from base 1. Comment on this clone: The antigen this receptor binds is unknown. No much larger clone exists at a distance of one base, and base qualities are not known.

Libraries were built with the immunoSEQ multiplex PCR assay. In its TCRdb copy, this immuneACCESS table keeps in-frame sequences only and misses some clones. Where compared with another copy, unresolved V genes explain less than half of these, and the others have no known cause. The sample has 23,000 or so clones on record, around nine tenths of them singletons. 13% of the sample rests with the top ten. The clonotype comes from a female donor in good health, enrolled as a control in a pregnancy study. The source was CD8+ T cells from peripheral blood mononuclear cells, collected in the first trimester of pregnancy. The rearranged segments are TRBV6-1 and TRBJ2-1; TRBD2 is possibly the D segment (5 matching bases). At the DNA level, the sequence is TGTGCCAGCAGTGAACGAGGAGAGGGCTACAATGAGCAGTTCTTC. The translation is CASSERGEGYNEQFF.